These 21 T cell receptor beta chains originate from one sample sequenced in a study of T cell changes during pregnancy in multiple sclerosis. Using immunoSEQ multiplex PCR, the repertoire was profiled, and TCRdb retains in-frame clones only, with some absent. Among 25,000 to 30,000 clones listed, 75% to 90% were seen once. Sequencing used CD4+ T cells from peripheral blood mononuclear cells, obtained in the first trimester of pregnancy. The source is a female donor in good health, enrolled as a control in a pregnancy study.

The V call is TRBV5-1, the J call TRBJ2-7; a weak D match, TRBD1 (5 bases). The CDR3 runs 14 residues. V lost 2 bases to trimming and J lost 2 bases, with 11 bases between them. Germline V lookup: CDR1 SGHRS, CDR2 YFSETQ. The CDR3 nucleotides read TGCGCCAGCAGCTTTGGGGCCGCAGCCTACGAGCAGTACTTC. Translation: CASSFGAAAYEQYF.

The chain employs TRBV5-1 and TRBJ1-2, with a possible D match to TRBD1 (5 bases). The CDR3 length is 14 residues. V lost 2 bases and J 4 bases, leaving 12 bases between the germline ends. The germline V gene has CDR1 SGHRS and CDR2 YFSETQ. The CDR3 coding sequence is TGCGCCAGCAGCTTCGACCAGGGTGGCTATGGCTACACCTTC. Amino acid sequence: CASSFDQGGYGYTF.

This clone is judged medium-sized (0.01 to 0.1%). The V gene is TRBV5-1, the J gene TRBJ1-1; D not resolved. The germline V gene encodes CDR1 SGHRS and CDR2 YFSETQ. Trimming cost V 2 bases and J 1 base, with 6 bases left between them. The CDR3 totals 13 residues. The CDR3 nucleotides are TGCGCCAGCAGCTTCGGGGAGAACACTGAAGCTTTCTTT. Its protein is CASSFGENTEAFF.

The CDR3 is CASSQGQGGGSPLHF. The DNA for the CDR3 is TGCGCCAGCAGCCAAGGACAGGGTGGCGGTTCACCCCTCCACTTT. The chain recombines TRBV4-3 with TRBJ1-6; TRBD1 matches 7 bases. The CDR3 totals 15 residues. Per germline, CDR1 LGHNA and CDR2 YSLEER. The V and J ends lost 1 base and 9 bases, in that order; junction bases with no gene match: 6.

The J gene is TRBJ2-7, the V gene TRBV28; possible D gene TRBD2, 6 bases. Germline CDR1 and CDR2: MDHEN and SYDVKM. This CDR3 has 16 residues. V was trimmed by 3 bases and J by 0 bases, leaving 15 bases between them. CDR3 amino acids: CASSLPAGRSSYEQYF. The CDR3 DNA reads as TGTGCCAGCAGTTTGCCGGCGGGACGGAGCTCCTACGAGCAGTACTTC.

Written as DNA, the CDR3 is TGTGCCTGGAGTAGAGTAGCGGGAGGTGAGCAGTTCTTC. Its translation: CAWSRVAGGEQFF. V and J are TRBV30 and TRBJ2-1; the match to TRBD2 covers 10 bases. This CDR3 comprises 13 residues. J was trimmed by 9 bases and V by 2 bases; bases with no gene match: 4. The germline gives CDR1 GTSNPN, CDR2 SVGIG (reference sequence).

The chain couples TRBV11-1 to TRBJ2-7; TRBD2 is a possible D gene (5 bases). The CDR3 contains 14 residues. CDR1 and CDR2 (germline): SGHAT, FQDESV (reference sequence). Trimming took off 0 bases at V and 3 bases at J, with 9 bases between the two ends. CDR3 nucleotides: TGTGCCAGCAGCTTAGCGTTCCGGGACTACGAGCAGTACTTC. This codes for CASSLAFRDYEQYF. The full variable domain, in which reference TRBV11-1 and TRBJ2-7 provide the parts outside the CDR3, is EAEVAQSPRYKITEKSQAVAFWCDPISGHATLYWYRQILGQGPELLVQFQDESVVDDSQLPKDRFSAERLKGVDSTLKIQPAELGDSAMYLCASSLAFRDYEQYFGPGTRLTVT.

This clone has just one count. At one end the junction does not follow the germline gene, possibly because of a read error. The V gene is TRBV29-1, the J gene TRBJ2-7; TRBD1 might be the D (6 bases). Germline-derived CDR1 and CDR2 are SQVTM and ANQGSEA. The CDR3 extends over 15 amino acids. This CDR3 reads CSVGAWAISSFEQYF. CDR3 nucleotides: TGCAGCGTGGGGGCCTGGGCCATCTCGTCCTTCGAGCAGTACTTC.

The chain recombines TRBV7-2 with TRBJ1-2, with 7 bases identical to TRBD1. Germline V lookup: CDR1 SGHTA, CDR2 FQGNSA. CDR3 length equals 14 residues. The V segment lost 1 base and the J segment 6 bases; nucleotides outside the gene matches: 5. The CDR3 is CASSLGGQKDGYTF. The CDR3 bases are TGTGCCAGCAGCTTAGGGGGACAGAAGGATGGCTACACCTTC.

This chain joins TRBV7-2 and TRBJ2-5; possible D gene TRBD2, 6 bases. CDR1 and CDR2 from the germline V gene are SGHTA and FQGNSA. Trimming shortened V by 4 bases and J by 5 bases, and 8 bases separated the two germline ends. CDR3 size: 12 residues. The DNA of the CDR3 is TGTGCCAGCAGCTCCGGGACTGAGACCCAGTACTTC. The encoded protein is CASSSGTETQYF.

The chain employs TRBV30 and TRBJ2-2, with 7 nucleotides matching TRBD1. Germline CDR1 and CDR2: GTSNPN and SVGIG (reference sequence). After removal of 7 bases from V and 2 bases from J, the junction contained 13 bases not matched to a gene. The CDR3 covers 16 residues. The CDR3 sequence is CAFGTAPWRNTGELFF. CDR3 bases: TGTGCCTTCGGGACAGCCCCATGGAGAAACACCGGGGAGCTGTTTTTT.

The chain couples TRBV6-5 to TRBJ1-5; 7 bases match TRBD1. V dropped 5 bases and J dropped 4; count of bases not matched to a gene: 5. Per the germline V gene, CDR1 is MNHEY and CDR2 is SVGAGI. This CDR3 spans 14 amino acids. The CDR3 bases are TGTGCCAGCAGTATTGGGACAGCTAATCAGCCCCAGCATTTT. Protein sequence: CASSIGTANQPQHF.

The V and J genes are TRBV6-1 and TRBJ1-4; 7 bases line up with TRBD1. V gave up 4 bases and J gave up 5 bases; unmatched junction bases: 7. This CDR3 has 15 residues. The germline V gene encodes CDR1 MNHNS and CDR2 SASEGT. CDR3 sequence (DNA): TGTGCCAGCAGTGCAAGGACAGGCGGGAATGAAAAACTGTTTTTT. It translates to CASSARTGGNEKLFF.

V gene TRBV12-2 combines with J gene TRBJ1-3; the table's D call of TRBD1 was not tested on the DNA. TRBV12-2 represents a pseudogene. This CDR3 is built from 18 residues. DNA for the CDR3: TGTGCAAGTCGCCAGGGGGCAGGGATCCGCTCTGGAGGAAACACCATATATTTT. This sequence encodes CASRQGAGIRSGGNTIYF.

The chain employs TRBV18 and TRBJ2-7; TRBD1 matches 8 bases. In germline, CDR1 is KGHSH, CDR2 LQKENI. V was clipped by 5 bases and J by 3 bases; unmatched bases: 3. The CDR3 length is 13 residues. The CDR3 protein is CASSEDRVYEQYF. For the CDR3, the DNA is TGTGCCAGCTCAGAGGACAGGGTCTACGAGCAGTACTTC.

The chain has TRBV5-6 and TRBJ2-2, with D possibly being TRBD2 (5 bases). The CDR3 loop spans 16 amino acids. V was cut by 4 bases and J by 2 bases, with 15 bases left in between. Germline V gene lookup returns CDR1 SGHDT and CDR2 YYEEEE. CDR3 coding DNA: TGTGCCAGCAGCCAGATGACGGACTTTAACACCGGGGAGCTGTTTTTT. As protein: CASSQMTDFNTGELFF.

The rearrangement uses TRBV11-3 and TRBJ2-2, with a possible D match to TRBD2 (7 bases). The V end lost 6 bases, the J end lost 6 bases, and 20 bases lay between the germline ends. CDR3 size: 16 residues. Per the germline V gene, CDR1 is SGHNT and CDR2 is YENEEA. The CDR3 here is CASSQGQPGRSGELFF. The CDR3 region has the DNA TGTGCCAGCAGTCAAGGACAGCCCGGGAGGTCCGGGGAGCTGTTTTTT.

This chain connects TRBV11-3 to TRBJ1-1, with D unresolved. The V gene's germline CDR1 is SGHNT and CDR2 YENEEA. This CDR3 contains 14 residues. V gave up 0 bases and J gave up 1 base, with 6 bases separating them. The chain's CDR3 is CASSLDGGNTEAFF. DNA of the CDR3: TGTGCCAGCAGCTTAGATGGCGGGAACACTGAAGCTTTCTTT.

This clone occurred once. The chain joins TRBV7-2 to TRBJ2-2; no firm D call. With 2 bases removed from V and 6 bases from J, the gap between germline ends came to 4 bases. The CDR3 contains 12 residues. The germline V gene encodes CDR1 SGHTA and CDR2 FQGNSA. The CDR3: CASSLSAGELFF. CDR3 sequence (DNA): TGTGCCAGCAGCTTAAGCGCCGGGGAGCTGTTTTTT.

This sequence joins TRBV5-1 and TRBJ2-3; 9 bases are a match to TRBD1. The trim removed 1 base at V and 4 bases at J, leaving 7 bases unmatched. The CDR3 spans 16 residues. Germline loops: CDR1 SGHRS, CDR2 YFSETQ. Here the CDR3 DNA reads TGCGCCAGCAGCTTGAGTTTGGACAGGGGATCAGATACGCAGTATTTT. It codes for CASSLSLDRGSDTQYF.

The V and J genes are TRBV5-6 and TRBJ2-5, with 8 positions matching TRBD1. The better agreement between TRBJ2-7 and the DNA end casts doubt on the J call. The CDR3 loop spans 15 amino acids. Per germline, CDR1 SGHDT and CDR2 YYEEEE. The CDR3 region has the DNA TGTGCCAGCAGCAACCTAGGACAGGGTAAACACGAGCAGTACTTC. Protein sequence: CASSNLGQGKHEQYF.